The clone carrying this T cell receptor (beta chain) was recorded once. The sample belongs to a study of blood T cell repertoires in COVID-19. Across the study: T cells, B-cell-depleted T cells, or PBMCs provided the cDNA or gDNA that served as material.

Profiled with immunoSEQ multiplex PCR; TCRdb holds only in-frame clones, not every one. The sample yields 40,000 to 50,000 clones, approximately 83% seen once. The CDR3 is 13 residues long. V lost 1 base and J lost 2, with 5 bases in between. The sequence derives from a human donor in a cohort sampled during active COVID-19. The donor label of this sample is uncertain. This chain links TRBV12-3 or TRBV12-4 with TRBJ1-2; unclear D gene. The sequenced material came from peripheral blood. The CDR3 DNA reads TGTGCCAGCAGTTTAGACCTAAACTATGGCTACACCTTC. Its protein product is CASSLDLNYGYTF.